Below are 24 T cell receptor beta chains sequenced from a single sample in a study of T cell responses to AZD1222 COVID-19 vaccine. Only in-frame clones appear in the TCRdb table, and some are missing; sequencing was by immunoSEQ multiplex PCR. The sample holds about 120,000 clones; around 86% are singletons and the top ten take 1% to 1.5%. The input for sequencing was peripheral blood, taken on day 0 of AZD1222 vaccination. The receptors derive from an adult in good health.

This sequence joins TRBV9 and TRBJ1-4; D might be TRBD1 (6 bases). This CDR3 spans 16 amino acids. The germline gives CDR1 SGDLS, CDR2 YYNGEE. V was trimmed by 0 bases and J by 7 bases, leaving 16 bases between them. CDR3 sequence (DNA): TGTGCCAGCAGCGTAGCCTCAGGGGTCCTAGGTGAAAAACTGTTTTTT. Its translation: CASSVASGVLGEKLFF.

The chain recombines TRBV7-2 with TRBJ1-5; no firm D call. This CDR3 spans 14 amino acids. CDR1 and CDR2 from the germline V gene are SGHTA and FQGNSA. The V end lost 5 bases, the J end lost 3 bases, and 11 bases lay between the germline ends. Written as DNA, the CDR3 is TGTGCCAGCAGCAGCGAGGCGGCCAATCAGCCCCAGCATTTT. It codes for CASSSEAANQPQHF.

This clone was seen only once. This chain uses TRBV29-1 with TRBJ2-5, with D possibly being TRBD1 (6 bases). Germline CDR1 SQVTM, CDR2 ANQGSEA. This CDR3 contains 14 residues. V lost 4 bases, J lost 2 bases, and 14 bases lay in between. CDR3 region: CSVGVPGEQETQYF. The CDR3 DNA is TGCAGCGTTGGGGTGCCAGGGGAACAAGAGACCCAGTACTTC.

The chain couples TRBV4-3 to TRBJ1-6, with D hard to call. Trimming took off 0 bases at V and 7 bases at J, with 7 bases between the two ends. The germline V gene has CDR1 LGHNA and CDR2 YSLEER. CDR3 length: 14 residues. CDR3 in amino acids: CASSQDVGNSPLHF. The CDR3 DNA reads TGCGCCAGCAGCCAAGATGTGGGGAATTCACCCCTCCACTTT.

The rearrangement joins TRBV5-1 to TRBJ2-1; 8 positions match TRBD1. The germline V gene encodes CDR1 SGHRS and CDR2 YFSETQ. The CDR3 runs to 15 residues. V was clipped by 4 bases and J by 5 bases; unmatched bases: 8. As DNA, the CDR3 is TGCGCCAGCAGCCCCTGGACAGGGTGGGACAATGAGCAGTTCTTC. Its translation is CASSPWTGWDNEQFF.

The chain has TRBV5-1 and TRBJ2-3; 8 nucleotides match TRBD1. Germline CDR1 reads SGHRS; CDR2 reads YFSETQ. V was clipped by 7 bases and J by 2 bases; unmatched bases: 6. This CDR3 contains 14 residues. The CDR3 loop reads CASSPGQVTDTQYF. CDR3 nucleotides: TGCGCCAGCTCGCCGGGACAGGTCACAGATACGCAGTATTTT. Filled out from reference TRBV5-1 and TRBJ2-3, the complete variable domain reads KAGVTQTPRYLIKTRGQQVTLSCSPISGHRSVSWYQQTPGQGLQFLFEYFSETQRNKGNFPGRFSGRQFSNSRSEMNVSTLELGDSALYLCASSPGQVTDTQYFGPGTRLTVL.

CDR3: CASRGQVNTGELFF. DNA of the CDR3: TGTGCCAGCCGCGGACAGGTTAACACCGGGGAGCTGTTTTTT. The chain uses TRBV19 and TRBJ2-2, with TRBD1 matching 7 bases. With V trimmed by 9 bases and J by 2 bases, 6 bases remained unmatched. CDR3 length: 14 residues. The germline V gene has CDR1 LNHDA and CDR2 SQIVND (reference sequence).

The V and J genes are TRBV6-5 and TRBJ1-5; the match to TRBD1 covers 9 bases. V lost 5 bases, J lost 4 bases, and 6 bases stayed unmatched. This CDR3 region has 15 residues. Looked up from germline, CDR1 is MNHEY and CDR2 is SVGAGI. The DNA of the CDR3 is TGTGCCAGCAGTAAGGGGACAGGGCTAAATCAGCCCCAGCATTTT. Encoded protein: CASSKGTGLNQPQHF.

The chain links TRBV4-1 to TRBJ1-1; D is possibly TRBD1 (5 bases). Germline-derived CDR1 and CDR2 are MGHRA and YSYEKL. Deletions cut 1 base from V and 7 bases from J, with 16 bases between. This CDR3 is built from 15 residues. The CDR3 bases are TGCGCCAGCAGCCAAGGCGGGGCCGGTGCACGTGAAGCTTTCTTT. It encodes CASSQGGAGAREAFF.

This chain uses TRBV4-1 with TRBJ2-1, with D perhaps being TRBD1 or TRBD2 (5 bases each). The V gene lost 6 bases and the J gene lost 1 base, with 19 bases spanning the gap. This CDR3 spans 17 amino acids. Germline CDR1 and CDR2: MGHRA and YSYEKL. The CDR3 is CASSYGGPGPSYNEQFF. For the CDR3, the DNA is TGCGCCAGCAGTTATGGCGGCCCGGGACCTTCCTACAATGAGCAGTTCTTC.

The chain is built from TRBV7-6 and TRBJ1-2; perhaps TRBD1 as D (6 bases). There are 14 residues in the CDR3. Trimming cost V 5 bases and J 2 bases, with 12 bases left between them. Germline V gene data show CDR1 as SGHVS and CDR2 as FNYEAQ. The CDR3 bases are TGTGCCAGCAGCCCCTGGCAGGGGAACTATGGCTACACCTTC. Translated: CASSPWQGNYGYTF.

The genes are TRBV29-1 and TRBJ2-7; perhaps TRBD2 as D (6 bases). The V end was cut by 3 bases, the J end by 3 bases, with 12 bases between. The CDR3 totals 13 residues. Germline lookup yields CDR1 SQVTM and CDR2 ANQGSEA. For the CDR3, the DNA is TGCAGCGTTGATAGTCAGGGAGGCTACGAGCAGTACTTC. Amino acid sequence: CSVDSQGGYEQYF.

The chain couples TRBV6-2 or TRBV6-3 to TRBJ1-1; D unclear. CDR1 and CDR2 (germline): MNHEY, SVGEGT. This CDR3 comprises 14 residues. V was trimmed by 2 bases and J by 11 bases, leaving 18 bases between them. DNA for the CDR3: TGTGCCAGCAGTTACCGGGCCGGGTCCTTTTTCGCTTTCTTT. As protein: CASSYRAGSFFAFF.

The chain carries TRBV7-9 and TRBJ1-3, with 12 bases aligning to TRBD1. The CDR3 runs to 16 residues. Trimming cost V 5 bases and J 3 bases; bases outside gene matches: 5. Germline V gives CDR1 SEHNR, CDR2 FQNEAQ (reference sequence). Written as DNA, the CDR3 is TGTGCCAGCAGCAGCAGGGACAGGGGGCTTGGAAACACCATATATTTT. Translated: CASSSRDRGLGNTIYF.

This clone was seen just once. The chain joins TRBV5-4 to TRBJ1-2; no definite D call. This CDR3 comprises 17 residues. Per germline, CDR1 SGHNT and CDR2 YYREEE (reference sequence). Between the trimmed V and J ends, which lost 1 base and 2 bases, there was a span of 18 bases. Written as DNA, the CDR3 is TGTGCCAGCAGCTTGTATCTAGGTCAGCGGAGGAACTATGGCTACACCTTC. This sequence encodes CASSLYLGQRRNYGYTF.

In nucleotides, the CDR3 is TGTGCCAGCAGCGAATGGAGTTACGAGCAGTACTTC. Its protein product is CASSEWSYEQYF. The chain uses TRBV6-2 or TRBV6-3 and TRBJ2-7, with D hard to call. V dropped 6 bases and J dropped 4 bases, with 10 bases sitting between them. CDR3 length equals 12 residues. Germline V gives CDR1 MNHEY, CDR2 SVGEGT.

The genes are TRBV4-2 and TRBJ2-3; maybe TRBD2 (6 bases). V was shortened by 3 bases and J by 1 base, with 14 bases between the two germline ends. Germline V gene lookup returns CDR1 LGHNA and CDR2 YNFKEQ. This CDR3 contains 16 residues. DNA of the CDR3: TGTGCCAGCAGCCAGACCTTCTCGGGGGGCACAGATACGCAGTATTTT. Protein product: CASSQTFSGGTDTQYF.

The J gene is TRBJ2-2, the V gene TRBV5-5; D uncertain. V was pared by 7 bases and J by 5 bases, with 6 bases between. CDR3 length: 11 amino acids. The germline V gene has CDR1 SGHKS and CDR2 YYEKEE (reference sequence). The chain's CDR3 is CASYTTGELFF. CDR3 sequence (DNA): TGTGCCAGCTACACAACCGGGGAGCTGTTTTTT.

This chain uses TRBV30 with TRBJ1-2; D is unresolved. This CDR3 spans 15 amino acids. Per the germline V gene, CDR1 is GTSNPN and CDR2 is SVGIG (reference sequence). Trimming stripped 0 bases from V and 1 base from J, with 12 bases between. The chain's CDR3 is CAWSVGPGFNYGYTF. CDR3 DNA sequence: TGTGCCTGGAGTGTAGGCCCGGGTTTTAACTATGGCTACACCTTC.

The chain combines TRBV11-2 with TRBJ2-7, with D possibly TRBD2 on 6 matching bases. Germline-derived CDR1 and CDR2 are SGHAT and FQNNGV. This CDR3 region has 15 residues. The V end was cut by 5 bases, the J end by 4 bases, with 18 bases between. CDR3 nucleotides: TGTGCCAGCAGCCTCGTACAGGAGGGTATTTACGAGCAGTACTTC. Residues: CASSLVQEGIYEQYF.

The V gene is TRBV5-4, the J gene TRBJ1-2; possibly TRBD1 for D (5 bases). CDR3 length: 14 amino acids. Germline V gene sequence: CDR1 SGHNT, CDR2 YYREEE (reference sequence). Trimming cost V 1 base and J 3 bases, with 10 bases left between them. CDR3 sequence reads: CASSLQGRDYGYTF. CDR3 nucleotide sequence: TGTGCCAGCAGCTTGCAGGGTCGGGACTATGGCTACACCTTC.

This clone is a singleton in its sample. The V and J genes are TRBV7-6 and TRBJ1-3; D remains unclear. The CDR3 sequence is 11 residues long. The germline V and J ends were trimmed by 6 bases and 4 bases, with 4 bases remaining between them. CDR1 is SGHVS, CDR2 FNYEAQ, per germline. The DNA for the CDR3 is TGTGCCAGCAGGGGGGGAAACACCATATATTTT. Encoded protein: CASRGGNTIYF. Filled out from reference TRBV7-6 and TRBJ1-3, the complete variable domain reads GAGVSQSPRYKVTKRGQDVALRCDPISGHVSLYWYRQALGQGPEFLTYFNYEAQQDKSGLPNDRFSAERPEGSISTLTIQRTEQRDSAMYRCASRGGNTIYFGEGSWLTVV.

V usage is TRBV4-1 and J usage is TRBJ2-1, with 7 bases identical to TRBD1. CDR3 size: 14 residues. Germline V gives CDR1 MGHRA, CDR2 YSYEKL. After removal of 4 bases from V and 5 bases from J, the junction contained 5 bases not matched to a gene. CDR3 loop: CASSRRDRNNEQFF. CDR3 bases: TGCGCCAGCAGCCGCCGGGACAGAAACAATGAGCAGTTCTTC.

The table lists this clone with a count of one. The chain is built from TRBV2 and TRBJ1-1; 10 positions agree with TRBD1. With 5 bases clipped from V and 4 bases from J, the junction kept 7 bases outside the gene matches. The germline V gene has CDR1 SNHLY and CDR2 FYNNEI. The CDR3 is made up of 15 amino acids. CDR3 sequence (DNA): TGTGCCAGCAGTTTTCAGGGACAGGGGACCACTGAAGCTTTCTTT. It is translated as CASSFQGQGTTEAFF.